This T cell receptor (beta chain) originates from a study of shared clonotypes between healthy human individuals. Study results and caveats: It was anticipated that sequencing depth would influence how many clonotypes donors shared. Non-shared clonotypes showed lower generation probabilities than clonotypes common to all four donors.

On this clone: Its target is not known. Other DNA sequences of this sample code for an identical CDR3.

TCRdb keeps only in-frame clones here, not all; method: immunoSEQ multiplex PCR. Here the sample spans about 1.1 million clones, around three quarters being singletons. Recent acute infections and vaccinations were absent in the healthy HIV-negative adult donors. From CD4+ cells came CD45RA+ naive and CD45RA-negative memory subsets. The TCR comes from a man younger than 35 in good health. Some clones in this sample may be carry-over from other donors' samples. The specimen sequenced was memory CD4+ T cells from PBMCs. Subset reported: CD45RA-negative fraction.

This CDR3 is CASSLAGDSYEQYF. In DNA form, the CDR3 reads TGCGCCAGCAGCTTGGCCGGAGACAGCTACGAGCAGTACTTC. J is TRBJ2-7 and V is TRBV5-1, with a possible D match to TRBD1 (5 bases). The germline CDR1 and CDR2 sequences are SGHRS and YFSETQ. The V end lost 0 bases, the J end lost 3 bases, and 10 bases lay between the germline ends. The CDR3 is 14 residues long.